The clone carrying this T cell receptor (beta chain) was seen ten or more times. Its antigen is unidentified. Germline V gene sequence: CDR1 SGHRS, CDR2 YFSETQ. V was pared by 5 bases and J by 4 bases, with 17 bases between. The CDR3 is made up of 15 amino acids. This entry comes from a study of T cells after yellow fever vaccination. Study-level findings and limits: The study re-detected most primary-vaccination clones after the booster (96% CD4, 85% to 90% CD8).

TCRdb ran MiXCR on the 5' RACE reads and lists one entry per CDR3 protein. The table has some 320,000 distinct CDR3 sequences, 3.5% to 4.5% seen once. This receptor was obtained from a man aged 18 to 29 who received the YFV17D yellow fever vaccine. V gene TRBV5-1 combines with J gene TRBJ2-3; D is possibly TRBD2 (6 bases). The sample was PBMCs, taken 15 days after the yellow fever booster vaccination. The CDR3 loop reads CASSRGTPGPDTQYF. In DNA form, the CDR3 reads TGCGCCAGCAGTCGCGGGACTCCCGGACCAGATACGCAGTATTTT.